This T cell receptor (beta chain) was sequenced for a study of cytomegalovirus exposure and HLA in healthy donors. Study-wide findings and caveats: Across donors, most TCRs were seen rarely, yet some public ones were widespread. Beyond CMV serostatus, there was no information to go on about immune exposure. A previous analysis found most TCR beta V segments productive roughly 87% or roughly 30% of the time.

This clone has more than one count but fewer than ten. Its specificity is unknown. V lost 11 bases to trimming and J lost 7 bases, with 17 bases between them. The CDR3 is made up of 13 amino acids. Germline V CDR1 and CDR2: ENHRY, SYGVKD. Primers for the PCR totalled 60 Vbeta and 13 Jbeta. Repertoires were generated with immunoSEQ multiplex PCR, while TCRdb's copy carries only in-frame clones and drops some. The repertoire holds some 190,000 clones, with approximately 86% as singletons. Material: PBMCs. This TCR was sampled from a woman aged 30 to 39 in good health and CMV-seronegative. This chain uses TRBV10-3 with TRBJ1-4; no reliable D call. The CDR3 DNA follows: TGTGCCGCCCGAGGGAGGGTTAGTGAAAAACTGTTTTTT. The encoded protein is CAARGRVSEKLFF.